This entry lists 3 T cell receptor beta chains sequenced from one sample in a study of T cell repertoires in cytomegalovirus infection. TCRdb called the reads again in MiXCR, with one record for every CDR3 protein. The table includes around 630,000 distinct CDR3 sequences, roughly 24% detected once. Sequencing used CD8+ T cells from PBMCs. Every receptor here comes from a human donor in good health (CMV status not recorded). Some clones in this sample may be carry-over from other donors' samples.

This clonotype occurred a few times. J is TRBJ1-1 and V is TRBV2, with TRBD1 identical over 7 bases. CDR3 length: 17 residues. Germline CDR1 is SNHLY and CDR2 is FYNNEI. J was trimmed by 1 base and V by 0 bases; bases with no gene match: 8. For the CDR3, the DNA is TGTGCCAGCAGTGAAGCGCTTCCCGGGACAGCGAACACTGAAGCTTTCTTT. This translates into CASSEALPGTANTEAFF.

This clonotype was found a few times. The chain is built from TRBV27 and TRBJ2-1; 12 bases line up with TRBD2. This CDR3 region has 15 residues. Germline V CDR1 and CDR2: MNHEY, SMNVEV (reference sequence). V lost 3 bases, J lost 5 bases, and 2 bases stayed unmatched. Written as DNA, the CDR3 is TGTGCCAGCAGTTTTGGACTAGCGGGGAACAATGAGCAGTTCTTC. The encoded protein is CASSFGLAGNNEQFF.

The chain carries TRBV27 and TRBJ2-1, with 9 bases aligning to TRBD1. The V gene's germline CDR1 is MNHEY and CDR2 SMNVEV (reference sequence). The CDR3 loop spans 15 amino acids. V shed 8 bases, J shed 2 bases, and the junction held 7 bases outside the gene matches. CDR3 in amino acids: CASGAGTGPYNEQFF. For the CDR3, the DNA is TGTGCCAGCGGGGCCGGGACAGGGCCCTACAATGAGCAGTTCTTC.